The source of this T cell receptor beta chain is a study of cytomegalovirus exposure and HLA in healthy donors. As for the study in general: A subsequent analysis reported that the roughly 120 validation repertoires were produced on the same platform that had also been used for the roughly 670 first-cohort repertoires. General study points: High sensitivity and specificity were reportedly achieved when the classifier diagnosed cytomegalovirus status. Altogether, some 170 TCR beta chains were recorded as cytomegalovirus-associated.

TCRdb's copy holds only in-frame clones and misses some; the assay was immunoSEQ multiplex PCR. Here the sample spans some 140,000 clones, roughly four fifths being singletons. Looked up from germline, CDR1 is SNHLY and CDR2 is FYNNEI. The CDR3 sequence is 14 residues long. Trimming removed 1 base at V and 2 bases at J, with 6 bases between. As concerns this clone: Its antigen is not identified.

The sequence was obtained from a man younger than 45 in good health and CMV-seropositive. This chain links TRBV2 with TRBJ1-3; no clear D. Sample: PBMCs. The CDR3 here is CASSEGRAGNTIYF. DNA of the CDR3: TGTGCCAGCAGTGAAGGGAGGGCTGGAAACACCATATATTTT. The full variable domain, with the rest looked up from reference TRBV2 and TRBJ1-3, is EPEVTQTPSHQVTQMGQEVILRCVPISNHLYFYWYRQILGQKVEFLVSFYNNEISEKSEIFDDQFSVERPDGSNFTLKIRSTKLEDSAMYFCASSEGRAGNTIYFGEGSWLTVV.